This passage covers 15 T cell receptor beta chains from one sample sequenced in a study of human T cells and chemical hapten exposure. TCRdb redid the calling of the RACE reads with MiXCR, one entry per CDR3 protein. Among a few hundred thousand distinct CDR3 sequences listed, over 6% were seen once. As to time point: patch test 2, 6 weeks after DPC sensitization. The treatment is: therapeutic diphenylcyclopropenone sensitization with weekly scalp DPC. The sample consisted of whole blood, taken in connection with sensitization to the hapten diphenylcyclopropenone (DPC). The receptors were gathered from a woman between 18 and 29 years old with alopecia areata. Some clones in this sample may be carry-over from other donors' samples.

V is TRBV20-1 and J is TRBJ2-3, with D unresolved. Germline V gene data show CDR1 as DFQATT and CDR2 as SNEGSKA (reference sequence). Trimming stripped 6 bases from V and 6 bases from J, with 7 bases between. This CDR3 comprises 10 residues. DNA for the CDR3: TGCAGTGCCCCCTGGGATACGCAGTATTTT. Amino acids: CSAPWDTQYF.

This clonotype was seen a handful of times. CDR3 sequence: CASSLATQTPSSYEQYF. The CDR3 bases are TGCGCCAGCAGCTTGGCCACCCAAACGCCGAGCTCCTACGAGCAGTACTTC. The chain is built from TRBV5-1 and TRBJ2-7, with D unresolved. This CDR3 contains 17 residues. CDR1 and CDR2 (germline): SGHRS, YFSETQ. V lost 0 bases, J lost 0 bases, and 16 bases lay in between.

Only a few counts were recorded for this clonotype. This chain uses TRBV3-1 with TRBJ2-3, with D maybe TRBD2 (5 bases). CDR1 is LGHDT, CDR2 YNNKEL, per germline (reference sequence). V lost 5 bases and J 0 bases, leaving 12 bases between the germline ends. CDR3 length: 15 amino acids. The DNA of the CDR3 is TGTGCCAGCAGCTCCGGAGGACCTAGCACAGATACGCAGTATTTT. Translating it yields CASSSGGPSTDTQYF.

This clonotype was picked up many times. The J gene is TRBJ1-1, the V gene TRBV12-3 or TRBV12-4; D is unresolved. V lost 1 base, J lost 11 bases, and 8 bases lay in between. The CDR3 is 11 amino acids. The CDR3 nucleotides are TGTGCCAGCAGTTTAGGCGGAGAGGCTTTCTTT. This translates into CASSLGGEAFF.

The chain links TRBV24-1 to TRBJ1-5; the D gene is possibly TRBD1 (6 bases). The CDR3 covers 12 residues. Trimming took off 6 bases at V and 9 bases at J, with 11 bases between the two ends. Germline V gives CDR1 KGHDR, CDR2 SFDVKD. CDR3 sequence: CATSQGLGPQHF. CDR3 in DNA: TGTGCCACCAGTCAGGGGTTAGGGCCCCAGCATTTT.

This clonotype showed up many times. The V and J genes are TRBV29-1 and TRBJ1-2; no clear D. The V end lost 3 bases, the J end lost 4 bases, and 6 bases lay between the germline ends. The CDR3 length is 11 residues. CDR1 and CDR2 from the germline V gene are SQVTM and ANQGSEA. CDR3 protein: CSVDGSYGYTF. CDR3 sequence (DNA): TGCAGCGTTGACGGCAGCTATGGCTACACCTTC. Using reference TRBV29-1 and TRBJ1-2 for the parts outside the CDR3, the full variable domain is SAVISQKPSRDICQRGTSLTIQCQVDSQVTMMFWYRQQPGQSLTLIATANQGSEATYESGFVIDKFPISRPNLTFSTLTVSNMSPEDSSIYLCSVDGSYGYTFGSGTRLTVV.

This clonotype has a count of ten or more. V usage is TRBV7-8 and J usage is TRBJ1-5, with 11 bases matching TRBD1. Germline CDR1 and CDR2: SGHVS and FQNEAQ. The ends lost 4 bases at V and 6 bases at J; junction bases unmatched: 2. The CDR3 is 14 amino acids. The CDR3 here is CASSWTGGSQPQHF. The CDR3 nucleotides read TGTGCCAGCAGCTGGACAGGGGGCAGTCAGCCCCAGCATTTT.

V and J are TRBV11-2 and TRBJ2-5; 7 nucleotides align to TRBD1. V was clipped by 5 bases and J by 5 bases; unmatched bases: 8. CDR3 size: 14 residues. In germline, CDR1 is SGHAT, CDR2 FQNNGV. CDR3 region: CASSPGQDGETQYF. CDR3 coding DNA: TGTGCCAGCAGCCCCGGACAGGACGGGGAGACCCAGTACTTC.

This clonotype has just a few counts. J is TRBJ1-6 and V is TRBV7-9; D remains unclear. V was pared by 1 base and J by 12 bases, with 10 bases between. CDR1 is SEHNR, CDR2 FQNEAQ, per germline (reference sequence). This CDR3 contains 13 residues. Here the CDR3 DNA reads TGTGCCAGCAGCTTAGACGGACGCCGACCCCTCCACTTT. Its translation: CASSLDGRRPLHF.

The chain carries TRBV15 and TRBJ2-1; 7 bases fit TRBD2. Trimming took 2 bases from V and 8 from J; bases not matched to a gene: 6. Germline V gene data show CDR1 as LNHNV and CDR2 as YYDKDF (reference sequence). The CDR3 contains 14 residues. The CDR3 here is CATSRSGRVDEQFF. DNA for the CDR3: TGTGCCACCAGCAGATCGGGGAGGGTCGATGAGCAGTTCTTC.

The V and J genes are TRBV3-1 and TRBJ1-5, with D unresolved. CDR3 size: 14 residues. The germline V gene has CDR1 LGHDT and CDR2 YNNKEL (reference sequence). The CDR3 coding sequence is TGTGCGAGCGGTCCCAATGCCGGGTCTTCGCCCCAGCATTTT. Protein: CASGPNAGSSPQHF. The whole variable domain, filled in from reference TRBV3-1 and TRBJ1-5, reads DTAVSQTPKYLVTQMGNDKSIKCEQNLGHDTMYWYKQDSKKFLKIMFSYNNKELIINETVPNRFSPKSPDKAHLNLHINSLELGDSAVYFCASGPNAGSSPQHFGDGTRLSIL.

This clonotype was observed a handful of times. V gene TRBV7-8 combines with J gene TRBJ1-3, with 7 positions matching TRBD1. Germline V gene data show CDR1 as SGHVS and CDR2 as FQNEAQ. The CDR3 sequence is 16 residues long. Trimming removed 3 bases from V and 1 base from J; junction bases left unmatched: 6. The CDR3 loop reads CASSFDRANSGNTIYF. CDR3 in DNA: TGTGCCAGCAGCTTCGACAGGGCGAATTCTGGAAACACCATATATTTT.

The table lists this clonotype with many counts. The chain combines TRBV27 with TRBJ1-5; TRBD1 matches 8 bases. Trimming took 6 bases from V and 2 from J; bases not matched to a gene: 6. The CDR3 extends over 15 amino acids. The germline V gene has CDR1 MNHEY and CDR2 SMNVEV (reference sequence). CDR3 sequence (DNA): TGTGCCAGCAGCCTCACGGACAGGGGCAATCAGCCCCAGCATTTT. This codes for CASSLTDRGNQPQHF.

The J gene is TRBJ2-3, the V gene TRBV6-6, with a tentative D call TRBD1 (6 bases). Germline loops: CDR1 MNHNY, CDR2 SVGAGI (reference sequence). Trimming cost V 2 bases and J 1 base, with 10 bases left between them. The CDR3 sequence is 15 residues long. The CDR3 region has the DNA TGTGCCAGCAGTTACCAATCAGGGGGCACAGATACGCAGTATTTT. Encoded protein: CASSYQSGGTDTQYF.

The chain has TRBV6-2 or TRBV6-3 and TRBJ2-1; no reliable D call. CDR1 and CDR2 from the germline V gene are MNHEY and SVGEGT. V was cut by 2 bases and J by 2 bases, with 7 bases left in between. The CDR3 totals 14 residues. The CDR3 spells CASSYRAPYNEQFF. The CDR3 DNA is TGTGCCAGCAGTTACAGGGCCCCCTACAATGAGCAGTTCTTC.